This T cell receptor (beta chain) emerged from a study of metastatic and nonmetastatic thyroid tumors. Across the study: Across peripheral blood and tumor or nodule tissue samples taken from malignant and benign thyroid patients, the repertoires were compared with one another.

Every patient underwent thyroid surgery untreated. This clone was seen repeatedly, ten times or more. Its target is not known. A read error may explain this, as a much larger clone is one base away. TCRdb reassembled clones from the PCR reads with MiXCR. Of about 92,000 clones listed, about 15% are singletons. Overall study findings and caveats: Versus benign nodules, malignant thyroid tumors reportedly had significantly higher TCR beta diversity, in blood and tumor.

This sequence originates from a female donor with papillary thyroid cancer or a benign thyroid nodule (not recorded which). Some clones in this sample may be carry-over from other donors' samples. What was sequenced was blood.

Written as DNA, the CDR3 is TGTGCCAGCAGCCATATGCCGGCAGGGAGGGACACCGGGGAGCTGTTTTTT. This translates into CASSHMPAGRDTGELFF. The genes are TRBV6-1 and TRBJ2-2; TRBD2 aligns across 7 bases. The germline V gene encodes CDR1 MNHNS and CDR2 SASEGT. V was pared by 6 bases and J by 3 bases, with 13 bases of the junction left unmatched. The CDR3 loop spans 17 amino acids.